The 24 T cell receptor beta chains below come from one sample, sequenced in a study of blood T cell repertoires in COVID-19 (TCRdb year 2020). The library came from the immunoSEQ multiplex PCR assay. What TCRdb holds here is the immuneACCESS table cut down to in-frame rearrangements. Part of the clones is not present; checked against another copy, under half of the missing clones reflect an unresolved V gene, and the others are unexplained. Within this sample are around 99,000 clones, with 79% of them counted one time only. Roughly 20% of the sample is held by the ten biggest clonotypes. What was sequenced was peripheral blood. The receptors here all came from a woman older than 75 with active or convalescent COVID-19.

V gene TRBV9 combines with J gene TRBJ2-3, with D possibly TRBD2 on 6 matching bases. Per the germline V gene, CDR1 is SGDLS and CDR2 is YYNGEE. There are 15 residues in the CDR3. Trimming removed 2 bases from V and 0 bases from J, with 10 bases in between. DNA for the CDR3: TGTGCCAGCAGCGTCTCTAGCGCAAGCACAGATACGCAGTATTTT. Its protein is CASSVSSASTDTQYF.

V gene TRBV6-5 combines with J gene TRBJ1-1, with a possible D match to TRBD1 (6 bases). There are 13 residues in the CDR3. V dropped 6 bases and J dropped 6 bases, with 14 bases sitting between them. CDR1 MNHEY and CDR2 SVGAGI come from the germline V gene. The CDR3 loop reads CASRGGGGPEAFF. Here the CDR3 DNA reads TGTGCCAGCAGGGGGGGCGGGGGCCCTGAAGCTTTCTTT.

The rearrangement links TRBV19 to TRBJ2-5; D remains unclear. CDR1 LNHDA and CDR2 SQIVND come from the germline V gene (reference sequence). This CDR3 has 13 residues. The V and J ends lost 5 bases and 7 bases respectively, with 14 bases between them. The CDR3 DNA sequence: TGTGCCAGTAGTGGCACGTCCTCGGGGACCCAGTACTTC. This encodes CASSGTSSGTQYF.

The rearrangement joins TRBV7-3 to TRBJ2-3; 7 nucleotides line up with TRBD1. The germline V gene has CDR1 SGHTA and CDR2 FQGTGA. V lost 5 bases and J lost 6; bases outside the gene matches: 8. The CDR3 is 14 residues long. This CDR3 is CASSARDSRDTQYF. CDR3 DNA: TGTGCCAGCAGCGCCCGGGACAGCCGGGATACGCAGTATTTT.

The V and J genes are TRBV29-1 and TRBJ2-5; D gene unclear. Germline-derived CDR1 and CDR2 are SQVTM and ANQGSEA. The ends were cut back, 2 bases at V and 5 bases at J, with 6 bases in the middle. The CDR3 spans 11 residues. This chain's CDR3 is CSVETRETQYF. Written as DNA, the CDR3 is TGCAGCGTTGAAACCCGGGAGACCCAGTACTTC.

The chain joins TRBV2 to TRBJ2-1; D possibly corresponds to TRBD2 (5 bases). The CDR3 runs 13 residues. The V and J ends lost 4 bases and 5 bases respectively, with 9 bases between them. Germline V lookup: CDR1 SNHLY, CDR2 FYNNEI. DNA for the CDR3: TGTGCCAGCAGTGGGCAGCGGAACAATGAGCAGTTCTTC. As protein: CASSGQRNNEQFF.

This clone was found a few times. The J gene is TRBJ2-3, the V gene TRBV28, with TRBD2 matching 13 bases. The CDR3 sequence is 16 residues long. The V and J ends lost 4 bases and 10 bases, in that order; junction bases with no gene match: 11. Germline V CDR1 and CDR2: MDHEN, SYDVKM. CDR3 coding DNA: TGTGCCAGCAGTTCCGTCGGACTAGCGGGAGTAATTGCGCAGTATTTT. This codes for CASSSVGLAGVIAQYF.

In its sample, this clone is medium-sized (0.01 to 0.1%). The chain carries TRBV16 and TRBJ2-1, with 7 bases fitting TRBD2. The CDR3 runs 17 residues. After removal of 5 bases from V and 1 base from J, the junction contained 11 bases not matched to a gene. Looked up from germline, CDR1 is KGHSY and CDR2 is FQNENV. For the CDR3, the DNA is TGTGCCAGCAGCTCTGGGGCGGGAGCACTATCCTACAATGAGCAGTTCTTC. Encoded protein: CASSSGAGALSYNEQFF.

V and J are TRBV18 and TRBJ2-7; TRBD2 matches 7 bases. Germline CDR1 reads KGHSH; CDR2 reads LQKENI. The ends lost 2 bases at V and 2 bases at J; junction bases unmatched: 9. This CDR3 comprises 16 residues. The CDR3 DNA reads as TGTGCCAGCTCACCAAGACTTAGCGGGCGAACCTACGAGCAGTACTTC. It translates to CASSPRLSGRTYEQYF.

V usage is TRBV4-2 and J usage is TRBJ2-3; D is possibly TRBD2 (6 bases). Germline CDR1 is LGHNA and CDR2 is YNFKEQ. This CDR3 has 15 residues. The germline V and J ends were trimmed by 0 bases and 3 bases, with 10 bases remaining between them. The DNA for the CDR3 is TGTGCCAGCAGCCAAGAAGGGACTTTTACAGATACGCAGTATTTT. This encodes CASSQEGTFTDTQYF.

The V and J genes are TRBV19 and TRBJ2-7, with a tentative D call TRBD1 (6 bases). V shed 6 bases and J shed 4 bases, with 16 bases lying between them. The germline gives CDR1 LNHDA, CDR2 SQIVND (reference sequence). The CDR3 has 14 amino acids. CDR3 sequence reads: CASRNRAEGYEQYF. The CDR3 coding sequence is TGTGCCAGTAGGAACAGGGCTGAGGGATACGAGCAGTACTTC.

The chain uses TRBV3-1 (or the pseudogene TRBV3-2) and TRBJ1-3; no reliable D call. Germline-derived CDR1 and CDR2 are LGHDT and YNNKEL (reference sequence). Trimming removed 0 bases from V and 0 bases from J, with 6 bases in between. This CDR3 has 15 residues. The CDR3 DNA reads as TGTGCCAGCAGCCAAGAGAGAATCTCTGGAAACACCATATATTTT. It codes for CASSQERISGNTIYF.

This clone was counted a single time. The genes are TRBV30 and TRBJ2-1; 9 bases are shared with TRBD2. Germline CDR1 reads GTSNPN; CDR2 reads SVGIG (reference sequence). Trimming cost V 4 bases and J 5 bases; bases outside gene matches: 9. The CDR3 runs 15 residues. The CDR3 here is CAWTSGVGLDNEQFF. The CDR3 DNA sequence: TGTGCCTGGACTAGCGGGGTAGGTCTGGACAATGAGCAGTTCTTC.

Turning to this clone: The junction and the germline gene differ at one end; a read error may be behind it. The CDR3 DNA reads as TGTGCCAGCAGCTTAGAGGGCAGAATAAGGAACACTGAAGCTTTCTTT. This encodes CASSLEGRIRNTEAFF. The chain recombines TRBV5-1 with TRBJ1-1; D is uncertain. Germline CDR1 is SGHRS and CDR2 is YFSETQ. The CDR3 extends over 16 amino acids.

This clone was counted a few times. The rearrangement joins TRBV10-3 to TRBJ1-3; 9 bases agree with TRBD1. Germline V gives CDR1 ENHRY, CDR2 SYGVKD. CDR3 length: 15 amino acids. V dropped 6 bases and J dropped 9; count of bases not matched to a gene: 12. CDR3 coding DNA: TGTGCCATCAGCCGGGACAGGGAACCCGGAGGCACCATATATTTT. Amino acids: CAISRDREPGGTIYF.

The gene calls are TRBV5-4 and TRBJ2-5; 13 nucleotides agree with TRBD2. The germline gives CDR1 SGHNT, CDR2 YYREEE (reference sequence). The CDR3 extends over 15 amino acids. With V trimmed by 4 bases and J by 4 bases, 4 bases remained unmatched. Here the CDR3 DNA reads TGTGCCAGCAGCCAAAGACTAGCGGGAGGAGAGACCCAGTACTTC. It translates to CASSQRLAGGETQYF.

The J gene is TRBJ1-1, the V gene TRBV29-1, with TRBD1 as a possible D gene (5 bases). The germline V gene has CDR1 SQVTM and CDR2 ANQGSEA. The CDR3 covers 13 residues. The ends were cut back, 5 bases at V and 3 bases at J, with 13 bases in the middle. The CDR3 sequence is CSVTWGGDTEAFF. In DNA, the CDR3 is TGCAGCGTTACGTGGGGCGGGGACACTGAAGCTTTCTTT.

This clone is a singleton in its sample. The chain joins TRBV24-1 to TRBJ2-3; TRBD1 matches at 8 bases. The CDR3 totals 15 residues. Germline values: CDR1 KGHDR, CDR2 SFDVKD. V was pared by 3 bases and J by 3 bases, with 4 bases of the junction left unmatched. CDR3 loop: CATSDTRTGTDTQYF. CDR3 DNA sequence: TGTGCCACCAGTGATACAAGGACAGGGACAGATACGCAGTATTTT.

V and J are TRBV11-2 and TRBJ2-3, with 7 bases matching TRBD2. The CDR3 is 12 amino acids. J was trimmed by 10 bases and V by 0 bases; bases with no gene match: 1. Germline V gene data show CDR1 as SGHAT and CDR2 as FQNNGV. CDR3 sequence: CASSLEGGAQYF. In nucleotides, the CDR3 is TGTGCCAGCAGCTTAGAGGGGGGGGCGCAGTATTTT.

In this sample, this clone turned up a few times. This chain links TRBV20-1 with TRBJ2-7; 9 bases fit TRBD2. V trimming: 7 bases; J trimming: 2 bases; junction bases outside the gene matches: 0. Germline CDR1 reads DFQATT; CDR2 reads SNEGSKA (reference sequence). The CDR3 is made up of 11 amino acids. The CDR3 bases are TGCAGTGAGCGGGAGGCCTACGAGCAGTACTTC. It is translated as CSEREAYEQYF.

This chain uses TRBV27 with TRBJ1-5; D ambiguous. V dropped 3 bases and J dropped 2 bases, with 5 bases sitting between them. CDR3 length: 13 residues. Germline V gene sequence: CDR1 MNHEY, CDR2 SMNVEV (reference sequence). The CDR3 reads CASSFRGNQPQHF. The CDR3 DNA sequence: TGTGCCAGCAGTTTCCGAGGCAATCAGCCCCAGCATTTT.

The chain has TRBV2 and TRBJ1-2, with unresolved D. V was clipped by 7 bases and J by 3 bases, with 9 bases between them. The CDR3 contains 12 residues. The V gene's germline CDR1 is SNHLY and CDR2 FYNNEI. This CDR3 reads CASNGEDYGYTF. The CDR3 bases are TGTGCCAGCAACGGGGAGGACTATGGCTACACCTTC.

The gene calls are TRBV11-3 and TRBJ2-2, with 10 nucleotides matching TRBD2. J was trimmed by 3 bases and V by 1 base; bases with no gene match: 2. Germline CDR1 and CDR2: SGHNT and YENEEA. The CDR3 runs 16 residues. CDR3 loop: CASSLVLAGDTGELFF. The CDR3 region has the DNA TGTGCCAGCAGCTTAGTCCTAGCGGGAGACACCGGGGAGCTGTTTTTT.

CDR3 loop: CARRGGPGGRSTDTQYF. The CDR3 bases are TGTGCCCGCCGCGGGGGGCCGGGGGGGAGGTCCACAGATACGCAGTATTTT. The chain links TRBV5-6 to TRBJ2-3; 8 nucleotides match TRBD2. CDR1 SGHDT and CDR2 YYEEEE come from the germline V gene. This CDR3 is 17 amino acids long. V gave up 10 bases and J gave up 2 bases; unmatched junction bases: 18.